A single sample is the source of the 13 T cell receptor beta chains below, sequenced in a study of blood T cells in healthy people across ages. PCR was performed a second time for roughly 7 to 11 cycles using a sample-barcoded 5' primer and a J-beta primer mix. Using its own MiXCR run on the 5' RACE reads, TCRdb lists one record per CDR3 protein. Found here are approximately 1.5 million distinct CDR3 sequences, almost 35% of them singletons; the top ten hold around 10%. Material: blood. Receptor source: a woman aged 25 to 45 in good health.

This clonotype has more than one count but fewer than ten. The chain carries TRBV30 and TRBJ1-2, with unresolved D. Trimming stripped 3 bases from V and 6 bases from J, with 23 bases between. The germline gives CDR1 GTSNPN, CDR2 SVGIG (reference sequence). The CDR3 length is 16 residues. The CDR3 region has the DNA TGTGCCTGGAGGTACGGGAGGCTTTCAAACCCCCATGGCTACACCTTC. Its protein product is CAWRYGRLSNPHGYTF.

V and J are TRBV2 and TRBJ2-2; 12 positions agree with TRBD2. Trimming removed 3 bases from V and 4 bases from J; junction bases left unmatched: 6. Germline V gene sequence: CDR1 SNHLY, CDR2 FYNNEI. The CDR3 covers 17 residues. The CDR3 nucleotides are TGTGCCAGCAGTGAGCGACTAGCGGGAGTATCCACCGGGGAGCTGTTTTTT. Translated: CASSERLAGVSTGELFF.

The CDR3 DNA sequence: TGTGCCAGCGGGGACAGGCATGAGCAGTTCTTC. Protein product: CASGDRHEQFF. The chain recombines TRBV7-8 with TRBJ2-1; 8 bases fit TRBD1. The CDR3 consists of 11 residues. Unmatched junction bases numbered 2, after V lost 8 bases and J lost 8 bases. Germline loops: CDR1 SGHVS, CDR2 FQNEAQ. Full variable domain (missing parts from reference TRBV7-8 and TRBJ2-1): GAGVSQSPRYKVAKRGQDVALRCDPISGHVSLFWYQQALGQGPEFLTYFQNEAQLDKSGLPSDRFFAERPEGSVSTLKIQRTQQEDSAVYLCASGDRHEQFFGPGTRLTVL.

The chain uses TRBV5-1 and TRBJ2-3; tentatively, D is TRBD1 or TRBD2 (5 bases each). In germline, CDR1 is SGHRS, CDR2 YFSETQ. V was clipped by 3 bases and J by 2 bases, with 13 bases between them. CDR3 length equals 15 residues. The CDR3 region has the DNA TGCGCCAGCAGCTACCTGGGGGTCTACACAGATACGCAGTATTTT. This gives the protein CASSYLGVYTDTQYF.

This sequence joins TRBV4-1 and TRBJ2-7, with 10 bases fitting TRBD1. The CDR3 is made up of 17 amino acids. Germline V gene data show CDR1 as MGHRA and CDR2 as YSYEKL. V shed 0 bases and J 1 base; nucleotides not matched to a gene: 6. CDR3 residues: CASSQDRGQGISYEQYF. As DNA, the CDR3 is TGCGCCAGCAGCCAAGACAGGGGACAGGGGATATCCTACGAGCAGTACTTC.

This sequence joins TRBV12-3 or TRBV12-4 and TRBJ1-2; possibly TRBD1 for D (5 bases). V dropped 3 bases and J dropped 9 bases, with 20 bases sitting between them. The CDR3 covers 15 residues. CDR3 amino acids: CASSFARPHLGRYTF. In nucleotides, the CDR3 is TGTGCCAGCAGTTTCGCCCGGCCGCACCTGGGGCGCTACACCTTC.

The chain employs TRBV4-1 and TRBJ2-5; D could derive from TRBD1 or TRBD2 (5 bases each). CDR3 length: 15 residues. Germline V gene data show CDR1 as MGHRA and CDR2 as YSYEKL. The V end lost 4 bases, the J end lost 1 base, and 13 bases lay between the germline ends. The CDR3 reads CASSPSGAVQETQYF. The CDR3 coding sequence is TGCGCCAGCAGCCCCTCCGGGGCGGTCCAAGAGACCCAGTACTTC.

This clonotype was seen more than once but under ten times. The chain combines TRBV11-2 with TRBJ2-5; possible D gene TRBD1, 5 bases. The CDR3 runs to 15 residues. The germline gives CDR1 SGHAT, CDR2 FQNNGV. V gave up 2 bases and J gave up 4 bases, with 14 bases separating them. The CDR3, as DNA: TGTGCCAGCAGCTTATCAGGGCAGTGGGGAGAGACCCAGTACTTC. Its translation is CASSLSGQWGETQYF.

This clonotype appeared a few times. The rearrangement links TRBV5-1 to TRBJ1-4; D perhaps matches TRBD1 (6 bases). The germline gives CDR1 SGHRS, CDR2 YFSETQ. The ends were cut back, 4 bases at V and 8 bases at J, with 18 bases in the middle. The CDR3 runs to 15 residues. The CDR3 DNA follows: TGCGCCAGCAGCCCGGACGGGGGCGTTAAGGAAAAACTGTTTTTT. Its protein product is CASSPDGGVKEKLFF.

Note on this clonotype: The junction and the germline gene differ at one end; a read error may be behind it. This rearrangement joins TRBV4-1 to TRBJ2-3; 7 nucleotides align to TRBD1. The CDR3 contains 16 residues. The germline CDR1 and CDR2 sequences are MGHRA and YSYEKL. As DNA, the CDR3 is TGCACCAGCAGCCAATACCCGGGACAGTCCACAGATACACAGTATTTT. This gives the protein CTSSQYPGQSTDTQYF.

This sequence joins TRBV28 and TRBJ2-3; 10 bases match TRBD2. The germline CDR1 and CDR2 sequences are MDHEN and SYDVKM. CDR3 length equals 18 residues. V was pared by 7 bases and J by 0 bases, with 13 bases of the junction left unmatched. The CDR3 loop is CASKPPGAGGTSTDTQYF. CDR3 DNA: TGTGCCAGCAAACCTCCGGGAGCGGGAGGGACTAGCACAGATACGCAGTATTTT.

CDR3 nucleotides: TGTGCCAGCATCTCTGACAGGGGAACAGATACGCAGTATTTT. Protein product: CASISDRGTDTQYF. The chain carries TRBV7-9 and TRBJ2-3; 8 bases are shared with TRBD1. With 7 bases clipped from V and 3 bases from J, the junction kept 6 bases outside the gene matches. CDR3 length: 14 residues. Germline V CDR1 and CDR2: SEHNR, FQNEAQ (reference sequence). The full variable domain, completed using reference TRBV7-9 and TRBJ2-3, is DTGVSQNPRHKITKRGQNVTFRCDPISEHNRLYWYRQTLGQGPEFLTYFQNEAQLEKSRLLSDRFSAERPKGSFSTLEIQRTEQGDSAMYLCASISDRGTDTQYFGPGTRLTVL.

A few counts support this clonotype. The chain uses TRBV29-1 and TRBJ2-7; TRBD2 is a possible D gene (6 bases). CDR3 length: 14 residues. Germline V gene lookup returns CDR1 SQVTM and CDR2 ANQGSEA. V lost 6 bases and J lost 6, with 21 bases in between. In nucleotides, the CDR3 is TGCAGCGTCAAACTAGCCCTGGTACTCGGCGAGCAGTACTTC. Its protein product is CSVKLALVLGEQYF.